The 21 T cell receptor beta chains below all came from one sample that was sequenced in a study of blood T cell repertoires in COVID-19. The assay was immunoSEQ multiplex PCR, and TCRdb's table has in-frame clones only and misses some. The data show roughly 7,800 clones, about 86% seen once. The sequencing sample was made of peripheral blood. All receptors come from a woman between 50 and 59 years old with active or convalescent COVID-19.

V gene TRBV3-1 (or the pseudogene TRBV3-2) combines with J gene TRBJ2-7; 12 nucleotides align to TRBD2. V was clipped by 2 bases and J by 8 bases; unmatched bases: 4. This CDR3 has 14 residues. CDR1 LGHDT and CDR2 YNNKEL come from the germline V gene (reference sequence). CDR3 region: CASSQNLAGGKQYF. The CDR3 DNA follows: TGTGCCAGCAGCCAAAACCTAGCGGGAGGGAAGCAGTACTTC.

This clone showed up just once. V gene TRBV15 combines with J gene TRBJ2-7; D gene ambiguous. The V end was cut by 8 bases, the J end by 2 bases, with 10 bases between. The CDR3 loop spans 12 amino acids. CDR1 LNHNV and CDR2 YYDKDF come from the germline V gene (reference sequence). In DNA, the CDR3 is TGTGCCACCTCCCCAGGCACCTACGAGCAGTACTTC. Residues: CATSPGTYEQYF.

The chain joins TRBV12-3 or TRBV12-4 to TRBJ1-6, with D possibly TRBD1 on 5 matching bases. V lost 6 bases, J lost 7 bases, and 10 bases lay in between. The CDR3 has 13 amino acids. The CDR3 reads CASRGEGNSPLHF. CDR3 nucleotide sequence: TGTGCCAGCAGAGGGGAGGGGAATTCACCCCTCCACTTT.

DNA for the CDR3: TGTGCCAGCAGGGGACAGGGGCTGGTGGGTTCCTACGAGCAGTACTTC. Residues: CASRGQGLVGSYEQYF. The chain is built from TRBV2 and TRBJ2-7, with 10 bases fitting TRBD1. The V gene end was trimmed by 6 bases and the J gene end by 1 base; junction bases not matched to a gene: 9. Germline CDR1 is SNHLY and CDR2 is FYNNEI. The CDR3 length is 16 residues.

The chain recombines TRBV11-2 with TRBJ1-2; TRBD1 matches at 7 bases. In germline, CDR1 is SGHAT, CDR2 FQNNGV. The junction had 9 bases not matched to a gene; V was cut back by 0 bases and J by 5 bases. The CDR3 contains 16 residues. The chain's CDR3 is CASSLDAGTGVYGYTF. The CDR3 DNA reads as TGTGCCAGCAGCTTAGATGCTGGCACAGGGGTTTATGGCTACACCTTC.

As DNA, the CDR3 is TGTGCCAGCAGCCAACCAGTGAGCCTAGGCGCAGATACGCAGTATTTT. It specifies CASSQPVSLGADTQYF. The genes are TRBV3-1 (or the pseudogene TRBV3-2) and TRBJ2-3; the D is unclear. The CDR3 totals 16 residues. V lost 2 bases and J 4 bases, leaving 16 bases between the germline ends. The germline V gene has CDR1 LGHDT and CDR2 YNNKEL (reference sequence).

V gene TRBV21-1 combines with J gene TRBJ2-5; the table names TRBD2, a call not compared with the DNA. TRBV21-1 is a listed pseudogene. CDR3 size: 17 residues. The CDR3 reads CASSKWVAGILQETQYF. The CDR3, as DNA: TGTGCCAGCAGCAAATGGGTAGCGGGCATTCTCCAAGAGACCCAGTACTTC.

The chain has TRBV6-1 and TRBJ1-5; D remains unclear. The V end was cut by 3 bases, the J end by 6 bases, with 12 bases between. CDR3 length equals 14 residues. The V gene's germline CDR1 is MNHNS and CDR2 SASEGT. CDR3 protein: CASSEGPQAQPQHF. CDR3 in DNA: TGTGCCAGCAGTGAGGGCCCCCAAGCTCAGCCCCAGCATTTT.

This chain connects TRBV5-1 to TRBJ2-5; D is unresolved. The CDR3 extends over 13 amino acids. Trimming removed 1 base from V and 2 bases from J, with 6 bases in between. From germline, CDR1 is SGHRS and CDR2 YFSETQ. The CDR3 coding sequence is TGCGCCAGCAGCTTGATTAGACAAGAGACCCAGTACTTC. Its translation is CASSLIRQETQYF.

The chain carries TRBV7-2 and TRBJ2-3; TRBD1 is a possible D gene (5 bases). The V end lost 3 bases, the J end lost 6 bases, and 22 bases lay between the germline ends. The CDR3 has 17 residues. Germline V gene sequence: CDR1 SGHTA, CDR2 FQGNSA. CDR3 region: CASSFLWARVRMDTQYF. CDR3 in DNA: TGTGCCAGCAGCTTTTTATGGGCCAGGGTGAGGATGGATACGCAGTATTTT.

The genes are TRBV6-4 and TRBJ1-2, with D unclear. The CDR3 is 19 amino acids. Germline V gene lookup returns CDR1 MRHNA and CDR2 SNTAGT. V dropped 7 bases and J dropped 1 base, with 28 bases sitting between them. The CDR3 DNA follows: TGTGCCAGCATTTTGAATGAGGGCCTGAAACTTACGAATAACTATGGCTACACCTTC. Its translation is CASILNEGLKLTNNYGYTF.

The V call is TRBV4-3, the J call TRBJ1-4; TRBD1 matches 8 bases. The CDR3 spans 15 residues. Trimming cost V 0 bases and J 8 bases; bases outside gene matches: 5. Germline V gene sequence: CDR1 LGHNA, CDR2 YSLEER. Written as DNA, the CDR3 is TGCGCCAGCAGCCAAGATCAGGGGGCGGGGGAAAAACTGTTTTTT. Protein sequence: CASSQDQGAGEKLFF.

The chain recombines TRBV19 with TRBJ1-1, with 7 bases fitting TRBD1. The V gene end was trimmed by 4 bases and the J gene end by 4 bases; junction bases not matched to a gene: 3. CDR3 length: 13 residues. The germline CDR1 and CDR2 sequences are LNHDA and SQIVND (reference sequence). This CDR3 reads CASSKGAGTEAFF. The CDR3 bases are TGTGCCAGTAGTAAGGGGGCCGGCACTGAAGCTTTCTTT.

The chain joins TRBV9 to TRBJ2-3, with D perhaps TRBD1 (6 bases). The germline CDR1 and CDR2 sequences are SGDLS and YYNGEE. Trimming cost V 3 bases and J 0 bases, with 11 bases left between them. This CDR3 contains 15 residues. The CDR3 DNA follows: TGTGCCAGCAGCGGGCGGACAGACAGCACAGATACGCAGTATTTT. Translating it yields CASSGRTDSTDTQYF.

The chain links TRBV29-1 to TRBJ1-1; a possible D gene is TRBD1 (6 bases). This CDR3 contains 13 residues. V was trimmed by 3 bases and J by 0 bases, leaving 8 bases between them. Germline lookup yields CDR1 SQVTM and CDR2 ANQGSEA. Here the CDR3 DNA reads TGCAGCGTTGAGGGACACCTGAACACTGAAGCTTTCTTT. This gives the protein CSVEGHLNTEAFF.

This clone was detected once. This sequence joins TRBV6-6 and TRBJ1-5; D possibly corresponds to TRBD1 (6 bases). Germline loops: CDR1 MNHNY, CDR2 SVGAGI (reference sequence). The CDR3 covers 13 residues. V was trimmed by 8 bases and J by 4 bases, leaving 12 bases between them. The DNA of the CDR3 is TGTGCCAGCGGAGGAAGGGGGAATCAGCCCCAGCATTTT. Translating it yields CASGGRGNQPQHF.

The genes are TRBV7-2 and TRBJ2-3; 7 bases are a match to TRBD2. V lost 9 bases and J lost 4; bases outside the gene matches: 7. Germline assignment: CDR1 SGHTA and CDR2 FQGNSA. CDR3 length: 13 residues. For the CDR3, the DNA is TGTGCCAGTGGGCTAGCGGCCTCAGATACGCAGTATTTT. Translating it yields CASGLAASDTQYF.

This clone has more than one count but fewer than ten. This chain connects TRBV18 to TRBJ2-2; 7 nucleotides align to TRBD2. The V and J ends lost 10 bases and 5 bases, in that order; junction bases with no gene match: 13. Germline CDR1 and CDR2: KGHSH and LQKENI. This CDR3 region has 15 residues. CDR3 in DNA: TGTGCCACCCTCCCGGCGGGAGTGTTTACCGGGGAGCTGTTTTTT. Translation: CATLPAGVFTGELFF.

The V call is TRBV27, the J call TRBJ2-7; 12 bases match TRBD2. CDR3 size: 14 residues. Trimming cost V 5 bases and J 7 bases; bases outside gene matches: 6. Germline V lookup: CDR1 MNHEY, CDR2 SMNVEV (reference sequence). CDR3 bases: TGTGCCAGCAGTAAGACTAGCGGGGGCGAAGAGCAGTACTTC. Translation: CASSKTSGGEEQYF.

In this sample, this clone turned up once. The chain has TRBV7-9 and TRBJ2-7, with TRBD1 identical over 10 bases. The CDR3 has 15 amino acids. V was clipped by 5 bases and J by 2 bases; unmatched bases: 6. Germline CDR1 SEHNR, CDR2 FQNEAQ (reference sequence). The DNA of the CDR3 is TGTGCCAGCAGCGATCCGGGACAGGGGCCCTACGAGCAGTACTTC. Residues: CASSDPGQGPYEQYF.

The chain has TRBV10-1 and TRBJ1-1; perhaps TRBD1 as D (5 bases). The ends were cut back, 4 bases at V and 0 bases at J, with 12 bases in the middle. The length of the CDR3 is 15 residues. Germline V gives CDR1 WNHNN, CDR2 SYGVQD (reference sequence). The CDR3 spells CASSVDSGLNTEAFF. As DNA, the CDR3 is TGCGCCAGCAGTGTGGATTCAGGGCTGAACACTGAAGCTTTCTTT.